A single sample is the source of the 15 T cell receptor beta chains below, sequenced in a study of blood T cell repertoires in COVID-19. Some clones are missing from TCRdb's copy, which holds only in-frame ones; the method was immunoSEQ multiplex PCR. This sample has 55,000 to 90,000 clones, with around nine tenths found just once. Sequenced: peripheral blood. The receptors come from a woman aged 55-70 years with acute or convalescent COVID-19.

The CDR3 DNA is TGTGCCAGCAGTCCTTACCCCTCATGGCTAGCTTTGGGCACAGATACGCAGTATTTT. It is translated as CASSPYPSWLALGTDTQYF. The V and J genes are TRBV28 and TRBJ2-3, with a possible D match to TRBD2 (5 bases). Germline CDR1 is MDHEN and CDR2 is SYDVKM. The CDR3 is 19 amino acids. V dropped 5 bases and J dropped 1 base, with 25 bases sitting between them.

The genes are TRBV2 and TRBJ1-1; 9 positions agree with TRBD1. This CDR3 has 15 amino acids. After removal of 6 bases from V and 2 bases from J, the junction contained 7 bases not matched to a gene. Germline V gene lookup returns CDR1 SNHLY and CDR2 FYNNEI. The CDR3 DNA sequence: TGTGCCAGCAGACCGGACAGGGGATTAAACACTGAAGCTTTCTTT. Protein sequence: CASRPDRGLNTEAFF.

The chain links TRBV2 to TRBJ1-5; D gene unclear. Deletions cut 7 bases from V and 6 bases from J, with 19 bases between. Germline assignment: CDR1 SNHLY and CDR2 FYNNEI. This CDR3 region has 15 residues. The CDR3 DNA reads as TGTGCCAGCACCGAAACCAGGCTCTCATTTCAGCCCCAGCATTTT. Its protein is CASTETRLSFQPQHF.

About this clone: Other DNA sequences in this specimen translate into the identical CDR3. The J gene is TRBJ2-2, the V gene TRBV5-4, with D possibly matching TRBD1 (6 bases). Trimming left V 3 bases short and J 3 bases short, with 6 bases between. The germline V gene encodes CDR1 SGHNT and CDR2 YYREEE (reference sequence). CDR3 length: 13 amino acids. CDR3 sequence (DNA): TGTGCCAGCAGCTCAGGGGACACCGGGGAGCTGTTTTTT. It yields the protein CASSSGDTGELFF.

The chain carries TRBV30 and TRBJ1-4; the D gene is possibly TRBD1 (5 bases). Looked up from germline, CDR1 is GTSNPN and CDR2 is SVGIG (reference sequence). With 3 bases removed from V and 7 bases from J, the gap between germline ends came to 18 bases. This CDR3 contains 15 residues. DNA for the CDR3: TGTGCCTGGAGCCCCGGGGGGAATAGAGGTGAAAAACTGTTTTTT. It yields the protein CAWSPGGNRGEKLFF. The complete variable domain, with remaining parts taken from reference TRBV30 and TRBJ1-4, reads SQTIHQWPATLVQPVGSPLSLECTVEGTSNPNLYWYRQAAGRGLQLLFYSVGIGQISSEVPQNLSASRPQDRQFILSSKKLLLSDSGFYLCAWSPGGNRGEKLFFGSGTQLSVL.

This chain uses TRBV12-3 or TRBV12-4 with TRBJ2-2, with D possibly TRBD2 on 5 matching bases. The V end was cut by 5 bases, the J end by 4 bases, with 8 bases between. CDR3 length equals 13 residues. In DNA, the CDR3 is TGTGCCAGCAGTCGGAGCGGCACCGGGGAGCTGTTTTTT. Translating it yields CASSRSGTGELFF.

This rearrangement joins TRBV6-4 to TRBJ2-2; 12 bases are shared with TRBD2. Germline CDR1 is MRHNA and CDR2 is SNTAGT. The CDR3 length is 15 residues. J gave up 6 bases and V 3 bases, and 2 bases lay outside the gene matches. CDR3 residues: CASSETSGGPGELFF. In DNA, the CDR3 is TGTGCCAGCAGTGAGACTAGCGGGGGCCCCGGGGAGCTGTTTTTT.

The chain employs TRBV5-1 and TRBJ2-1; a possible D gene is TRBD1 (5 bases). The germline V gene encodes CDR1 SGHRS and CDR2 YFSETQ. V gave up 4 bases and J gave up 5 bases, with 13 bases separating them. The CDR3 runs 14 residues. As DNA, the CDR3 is TGCGCCAGCAGCCCCCGACAGAGAGACAATGAGCAGTTCTTC. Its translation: CASSPRQRDNEQFF. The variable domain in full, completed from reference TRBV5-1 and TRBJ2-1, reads KAGVTQTPRYLIKTRGQQVTLSCSPISGHRSVSWYQQTPGQGLQFLFEYFSETQRNKGNFPGRFSGRQFSNSRSEMNVSTLELGDSALYLCASSPRQRDNEQFFGPGTRLTVL.

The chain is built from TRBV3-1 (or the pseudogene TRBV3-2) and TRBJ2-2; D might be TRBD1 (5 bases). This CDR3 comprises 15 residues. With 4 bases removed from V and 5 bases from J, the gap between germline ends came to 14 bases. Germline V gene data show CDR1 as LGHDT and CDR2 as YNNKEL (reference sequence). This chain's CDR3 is CASSPQGRVTGELFF. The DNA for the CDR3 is TGTGCCAGCAGCCCCCAGGGCAGGGTTACCGGGGAGCTGTTTTTT.

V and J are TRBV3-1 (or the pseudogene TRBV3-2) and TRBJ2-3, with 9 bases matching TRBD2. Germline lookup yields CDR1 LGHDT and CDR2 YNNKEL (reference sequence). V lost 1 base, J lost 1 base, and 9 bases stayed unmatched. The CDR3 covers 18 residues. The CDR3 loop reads CASSQVPSGASGTDTQYF. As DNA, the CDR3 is TGTGCCAGCAGCCAAGTTCCTAGCGGGGCCAGCGGCACAGATACGCAGTATTTT.

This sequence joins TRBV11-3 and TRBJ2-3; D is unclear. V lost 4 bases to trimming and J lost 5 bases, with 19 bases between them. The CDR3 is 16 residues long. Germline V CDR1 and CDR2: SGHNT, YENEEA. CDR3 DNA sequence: TGTGCCAGCAGCTCACAGACACCGTCGGTGGAAGATACGCAGTATTTT. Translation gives CASSSQTPSVEDTQYF.

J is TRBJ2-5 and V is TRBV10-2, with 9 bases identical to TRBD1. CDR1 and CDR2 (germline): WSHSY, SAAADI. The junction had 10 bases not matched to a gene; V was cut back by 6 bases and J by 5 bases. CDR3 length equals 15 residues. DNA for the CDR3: TGCGCCAGCAGCACTTCGGACAGGGGAGGTGAGACCCAGTACTTC. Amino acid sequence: CASSTSDRGGETQYF.

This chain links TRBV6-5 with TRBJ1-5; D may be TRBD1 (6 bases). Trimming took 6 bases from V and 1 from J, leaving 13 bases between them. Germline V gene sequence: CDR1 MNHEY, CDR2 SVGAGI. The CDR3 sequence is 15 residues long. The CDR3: CASRQQGGSNQPQHF. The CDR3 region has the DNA TGTGCCAGCAGGCAACAGGGTGGCAGCAATCAGCCCCAGCATTTT.

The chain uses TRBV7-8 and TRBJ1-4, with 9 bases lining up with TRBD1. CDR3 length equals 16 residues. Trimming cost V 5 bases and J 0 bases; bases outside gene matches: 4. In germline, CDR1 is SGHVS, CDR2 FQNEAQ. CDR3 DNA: TGTGCCAGCAGCAGCCGGACAGGGGCAACTAATGAAAAACTGTTTTTT. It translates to CASSSRTGATNEKLFF.

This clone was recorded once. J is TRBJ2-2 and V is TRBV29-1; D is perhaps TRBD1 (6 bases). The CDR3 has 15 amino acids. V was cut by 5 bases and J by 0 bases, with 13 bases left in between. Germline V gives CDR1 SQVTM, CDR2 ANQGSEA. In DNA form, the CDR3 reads TGCAGCGTTAATCCCGGGACAACGAACACCGGGGAGCTGTTTTTT. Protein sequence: CSVNPGTTNTGELFF.